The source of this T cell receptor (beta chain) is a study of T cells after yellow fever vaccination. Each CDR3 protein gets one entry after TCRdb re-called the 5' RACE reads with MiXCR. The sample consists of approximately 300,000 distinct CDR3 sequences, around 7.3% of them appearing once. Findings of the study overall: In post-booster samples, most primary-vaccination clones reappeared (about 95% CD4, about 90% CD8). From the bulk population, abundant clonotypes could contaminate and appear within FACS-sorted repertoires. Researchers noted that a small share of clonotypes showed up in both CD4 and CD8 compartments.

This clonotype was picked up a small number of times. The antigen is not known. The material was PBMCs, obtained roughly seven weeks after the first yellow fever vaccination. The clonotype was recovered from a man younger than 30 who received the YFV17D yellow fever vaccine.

CDR3 amino acids: CASSLTGGRDTIYF. The CDR3 DNA reads TGTGCCAGCAGTTTGACAGGGGGCAGGGACACCATATATTTT. The gene calls are TRBV27 and TRBJ1-3; 10 bases map to TRBD1. The V gene end was trimmed by 3 bases and the J gene end by 8 bases; junction bases not matched to a gene: 4. Germline V lookup: CDR1 MNHEY, CDR2 SMNVEV (reference sequence). This CDR3 has 14 amino acids.